The entry that follows covers one TCR beta chain sequence. The target of this receptor is not known. Base qualities were left out, and no much larger clone turns up one base away. This record comes from a study of blood T cell repertoires in COVID-19 (dated by TCRdb to the early 2020s). With respect to the entire study: Samples from collaborators originated in the United States, Italy and Spain and spanned both the acute and convalescent phases of COVID-19. Where available, HLA class I and class II types were obtained from metadata supplied by the sample provider rather than from assay-based typing. The samples were drawn from two sources: the first 160 participants of the ongoing ImmuneRACE study, and approximately 1,300 subjects contributed by 6 global collaborators. The repertoires were made available in a free public database intended to serve as a resource for research on the immune response to SARS-CoV-2. The material from the prospective study consisted of cDNA or gDNA derived from T cells, B-cell-depleted T cells, or PBMCs. Subjects who had been exposed to COVID-19, were actively infected with it, or had recovered from it provided the deeply sampled blood TCRbeta repertoires that made up the dataset. A de-identified subject ID, COVID-19 status, age in years and sex were almost always included in the sample metadata. Points the paper makes about the study in general: How much clinical and demographic metadata was included differed by source and by participant, and the metadata was provided uncurated.

The immunoSEQ Assay, a bias-controlled multiplex PCR, was used to amplify TCRbeta CDR3 regions from genomic DNA. The study's own analysis went as follows. Within the assay, amplification of reference gene primers was used to estimate how many nucleated cells each sample contained. To quantify the absolute abundance of each unique TCRbeta CDR3 rearrangement, sequence reads were collapsed and filtered. For each sample, productive Simpson clonality was calculated as the square root of Simpson's diversity index across productive rearrangements. Sourced from immuneACCESS, this table was stored by TCRdb with only in-frame sequences that have V and J called. A share of the clones is absent; for the studies checked, an unresolved V gene accounts for under half, and the remainder has no known explanation. The DNA was the basis for D and trimming; V, J and clone size are from that table. This sample holds roughly 14,000 clones; around nine tenths were observed only once. The ten largest clones add up to about 18% of the sample.

V is trimmed back by 2 bases and J by 1 base, and the junction contains 0 bases that no gene match accounts for. CDR1 SGHTS and CDR2 YDEGEE are derived from the germline V gene. The cysteine opens and the phenylalanine closes a CDR3 of 14 amino acids. Only the CDR3 DNA is retained, 42 bases long and in frame from the first base. Each collaborating institution followed its own protocols to collect whole blood in K2EDTA tubes. For TCRbeta analysis, collaborators shipped samples in one of three forms: frozen whole blood, isolated PBMCs, or DNA extracted from either of those sample types. Input material: peripheral blood. This chain is built from TRBV5-8 and TRBJ2-3, with 8 central nucleotides matching TRBD2. The clonotype originates from a human donor with active COVID-19. The donor label of this sample is uncertain. The DNA sequence follows: TGTGCCAGCAGCTTACTAGCGGGCACAGATACGCAGTATTTT. This sequence encodes CASSLLAGTDTQYF.